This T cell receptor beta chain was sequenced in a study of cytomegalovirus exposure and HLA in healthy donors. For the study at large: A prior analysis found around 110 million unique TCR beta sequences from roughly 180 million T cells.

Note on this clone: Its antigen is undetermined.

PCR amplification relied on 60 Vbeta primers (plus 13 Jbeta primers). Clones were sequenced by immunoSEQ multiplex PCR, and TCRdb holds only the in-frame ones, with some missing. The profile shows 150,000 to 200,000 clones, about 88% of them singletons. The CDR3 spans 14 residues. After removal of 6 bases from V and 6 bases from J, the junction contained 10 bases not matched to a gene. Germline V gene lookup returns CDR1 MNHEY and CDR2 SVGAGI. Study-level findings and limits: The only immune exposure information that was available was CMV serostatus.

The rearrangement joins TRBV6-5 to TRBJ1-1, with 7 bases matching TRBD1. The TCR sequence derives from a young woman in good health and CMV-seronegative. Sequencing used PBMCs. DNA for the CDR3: TGTGCCAGCAGGCCACAGGGGCGGAGTGCTGAAGCTTTCTTT. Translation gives CASRPQGRSAEAFF.